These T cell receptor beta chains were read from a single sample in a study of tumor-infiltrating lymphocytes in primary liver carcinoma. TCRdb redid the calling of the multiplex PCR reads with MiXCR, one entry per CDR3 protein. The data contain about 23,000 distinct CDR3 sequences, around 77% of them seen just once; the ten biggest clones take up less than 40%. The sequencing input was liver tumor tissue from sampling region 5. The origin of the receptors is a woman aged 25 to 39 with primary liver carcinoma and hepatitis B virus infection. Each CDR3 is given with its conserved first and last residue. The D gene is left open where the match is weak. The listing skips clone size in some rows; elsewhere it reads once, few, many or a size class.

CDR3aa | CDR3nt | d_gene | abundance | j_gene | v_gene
CASSYQTVPRRRDTQYF | TGTGCCAGCAGTTACCAGACTGTACCTCGACGCAGAGATACGCAGTATTTT | - | once | TRBJ2-3 | TRBV6-6
CASGVGGHPPPPDTQYF | TGTGCCAGCGGCGTAGGCGGACACCCTCCACCCCCAGATACGCAGTATTTT | - | few | TRBJ2-3 | TRBV5-4
CASSYMNRETEAFF | TGCGCCAGCAGTTACATGAACAGGGAAACTGAAGCCTTCTTT | - | - | TRBJ1-1 | TRBV6-2/TRBV6-3
CASGRRRQGRGDTQYF | TGTGCCAGCGGCCGGAGGCGACAGGGTAGGGGAGATACACAGTATTTT | TRBD1 | - | TRBJ2-3 | TRBV11-2
CASRWRSAPLSPLHF | TGTGCCAGCAGGTGGAGGAGTGCCCCCCTTTCACCCCTCCACTTT | - | - | TRBJ1-6 | TRBV6-5
CASSQAGTGGHISYEHYF | TGCGCCAGCAGCCAAGCCGGGACGGGGGGTCACATTAGCTACGAGCACTACTTC | TRBD2 | - | TRBJ2-7 | TRBV4-3
CDSSHIDLVNEQFF | TGCGACAGCAGCCACATAGATTTGGTCAATGAGCAGTTCTTC | - | - | TRBJ2-1 | TRBV4-3
CARSTRQPSNEQFF | TGTGCCAGGAGCACCCGACAGCCCTCCAATGAGCAGTTCTTC | - | - | TRBJ2-1 | TRBV28
CASSFNLPGSLDEKLFF | TGTGCCAGTAGCTTCAACCTCCCAGGGAGTTTGGACGAAAAACTGTTTTTT | - | - | TRBJ1-4 | TRBV7-9
CAGGAREPIDTQYF | TGTGCCGGAGGGGCACGGGAGCCCATAGATACGCAGTATTTT | - | - | TRBJ2-3 | TRBV11-2
CASRPLAGALAEQFF | TGTGCCAGCAGACCTCTAGCGGGGGCCCTCGCTGAGCAGTTCTTC | TRBD2 | many | TRBJ2-1 | TRBV11-3
CASIAELEIHGYAF | TGCGCCAGCATCGCTGAATTGGAGATCCATGGCTACGCCTTC | - | - | TRBJ1-2 | TRBV4-3
CASSLDGNNEQFF | TGTGCCAGCAGCTTAGACGGGAACAATGAGCAGTTCTTC | - | large | TRBJ2-1 | TRBV11-3
CVSSLAIGDTHYF | TGTGTCAGCAGCTTAGCGATAGGGGATACGCACTATTTT | - | - | TRBJ2-3 | TRBV11-2
CAISVSVSGNAICF | TGTGCCATCAGTGTGTCAGTTTCTGGAAACGCCATATGTTTT | - | once | TRBJ1-3 | TRBV10-3
CANSPFFDTQYF | TGTGCCAACAGTCCCTTTTTTGATACACAGTATTTT | - | - | TRBJ2-3 | TRBV28
CARGTPTFNEQFF | TGTGCTAGGGGAACGCCGACCTTCAATGAGCAGTTTTTC | - | - | TRBJ2-1 | TRBV30
CASNLWGGKLFF | TGTGCCAGTAACCTCTGGGGGGGAAAACTGTTTTTT | - | - | TRBJ1-4 | TRBV11-2
CASTHYGGGLSYNEQFF | TGTGCCAGCACCCACTACGGGGGAGGGCTATCCTACAATGAGCAGTTCTTC | TRBD2 | many | TRBJ2-1 | TRBV28
CASSYKDSSPYGQYF | TGTGCTAGCAGTTACAAGGACAGCAGCCCCTACGGGCAGTACTTC | - | - | TRBJ2-7 | TRBV6-5
CAISPTATQDEQFF | TGTGCTATCAGTCCCACGGCGACCCAGGACGAGCAGTTCTTC | - | - | TRBJ2-1 | TRBV10-3
CASSVDGHPPPTDTHYF | TGTGCAAGCAGTGTAGACGGACACCCTCCACCCACAGATACGCATTATTTT | - | - | TRBJ2-3 | TRBV5-4
CASRDLLDTQYF | TGTGCCAGCCGGGACCTACTGGATACGCAGTATTTT | - | - | TRBJ2-3 | TRBV28
CASRETGISYEQYF | TGTGCCAGCAGGGAGACAGGGATTTCCTACGAGCAGTACTTC | TRBD1 | many | TRBJ2-7 | TRBV28
CACSLAVFANTGELLF | TGTGCCTGCAGCTTAGCTGTGTTCGCGAACACCGGGGAGCTGTTATTT | - | - | TRBJ2-2 | TRBV11-2
CASRGRGGPASYNSPLHF | TGTGCCAGCAGGGGAAGGGGGGGCCCCGCCTCCTATAATTCACCCCTCCACTTT | - | many | TRBJ1-6 | TRBV6-5
CAIREGNGNEQSF | TGTGCCATCAGGGAGGGGAACGGCAATGAGCAGTCCTTC | TRBD2 | - | TRBJ2-1 | TRBV13
CAIVLSSGHEQCF | TGTGCCATCGTCCTGTCTAGCGGACACGAGCAGTGCTTC | TRBD2 | - | TRBJ2-7 | TRBV11-2
CANSIRLAGARTDTQYF | TGTGCCAACAGCATACGACTAGCGGGAGCCCGCACAGATACGCAATATTTT | TRBD2 | - | TRBJ2-3 | TRBV7-2
CASSIDRGRVKYF | TGTGCCAGCAGCATAGATCGTGGGCGCGTTAAGTACTTC | - | - | TRBJ2-7 | TRBV11-2
CAISETLPEGTANTGELFF | TGTGCCATCAGTGAAACCCTTCCCGAGGGCACCGCGAACACCGGGGAGCTGTTTTTT | - | - | TRBJ2-2 | TRBV6-1
CASSRDRGGETQYF | TGTGCCAGCAGCCGGGACAGGGGAGGGGAGACCCAGTACTTC | TRBD1 | - | TRBJ2-5 | TRBV7-2
CASSITGGGYWIYEQYF | TGTGCCAGCAGTATCACAGGAGGGGGCTATTGGATATACGAGCAATACTTC | - | - | TRBJ2-7 | TRBV11-2
CSSSLNDAYEQFF | TGTTCCAGCAGCTTAAATGATGCCTATGAGCAGTTCTTC | - | many | TRBJ2-1 | TRBV11-2
CASSLGASSGQETQYF | TGCGCCAGCAGCTTGGGGGCGTCCAGCGGGCAAGAGACCCAGTACTTC | - | many | TRBJ2-5 | TRBV5-1
CATRDSSGAWTQNF | TGTGCCACCAGAGATTCCTCAGGGGCATGGACCCAGAACTTC | - | - | TRBJ2-5 | TRBV24-1
CIALGHYNEQFF | TGCATCGCCCTAGGGCACTACAATGAGCAGTTCTTC | - | - | TRBJ2-1 | TRBV29-1
CASSLHSPLGANVMTF | TGTGCCAGCAGTTTACACAGTCCCCTTGGGGCCAACGTCATGACTTTC | - | - | TRBJ2-6 | TRBV28
CVSSLEGSVMGTQYF | TGTGTCAGCAGCTTAGAGGGCTCGGTAATGGGAACGCAGTATTTT | - | - | TRBJ2-3 | TRBV11-2
CASSLHPQRFYEQYF | TGTGCTAGCAGTTTGCACCCTCAGAGGTTTTACGAGCAGTACTTC | - | - | TRBJ2-7 | TRBV28
CTSRERSAPHSPFHF | TGTACCAGCAGGGAAAGGAGTGCCCCCCATTCACCCTTCCACTTT | - | - | TRBJ1-6 | TRBV6-5
CSVVNWGGGYTF | TGTAGCGTTGTCAATTGGGGTGGCGGCTACACTTTC | - | - | TRBJ1-2 | TRBV29-1
CASSPGLRNYDYTF | TGTGCCAGCAGCCCAGGACTGCGAAACTATGACTACACCTTC | - | - | TRBJ1-2 | TRBV28
CAISPTATRDKQFF | TGTGCCATCAGTCCTACGGCGACTCGGGATAAGCAGTTCTTC | - | - | TRBJ2-1 | TRBV10-3
CASNLAQVRGPHDTQYF | TGTGCCAGCAACTTAGCCCAAGTGAGAGGGCCACATGATACGCAGTATTTT | - | - | TRBJ2-3 | TRBV7-8
CASSYSIARGTILF | TGTGCCAGCAGTTACTCGATCGCGCGGGGCACTATTCTTTTT | - | medium-sized | TRBJ2-3 | TRBV6-2/TRBV6-3
CASSQGEGRGRISSNYGYTF | TGCGCCAGCAGCCAAGGCGAAGGAAGGGGCAGGATCTCTTCTAACTATGGCTACACCTTC | - | once | TRBJ1-2 | TRBV4-3
CASSPPGINIEAFF | TGTGCCAGCAGCCCCCCCGGCATTAACATTGAAGCTTTCTTT | - | - | TRBJ1-1 | TRBV14
CTSSRMRQGRGGTQYF | TGTACCAGCAGCCGGATGCGACAGGGAAGGGGAGGTACGCAGTATTTT | - | once | TRBJ2-3 | TRBV11-2
CASSSRPLWGEHVF | TGTGCCAGCAGCTCCCGGCCGCTGTGGGGTGAGCATGTCTTC | - | - | TRBJ2-1 | TRBV11-2
CAISESGSGVYNEQFF | TGTGCCATCAGTGAGTCGGGATCGGGAGTCTACAATGAGCAGTTCTTC | - | - | TRBJ2-1 | TRBV10-3
CARSMGNGAPEQFF | TGTGCCAGGAGTATGGGGAACGGGGCACCTGAGCAGTTCTTC | - | - | TRBJ2-1 | TRBV30
CASSLWTHSYEQYF | TGTGCCAGCAGCCTTTGGACTCATTCCTACGAGCAGTACTTC | - | - | TRBJ2-7 | TRBV4-2
CGAAWDASNEQFF | TGCGGTGCCGCCTGGGATGCTTCGAATGAGCAGTTCTTC | - | once | TRBJ2-1 | TRBV29-1
CASSLNLDGSYNELPF | TGTGCCAGCAGCTTAAACCTGGACGGGAGCTACAATGAGCTGCCCTTC | - | - | TRBJ2-1 | TRBV11-2